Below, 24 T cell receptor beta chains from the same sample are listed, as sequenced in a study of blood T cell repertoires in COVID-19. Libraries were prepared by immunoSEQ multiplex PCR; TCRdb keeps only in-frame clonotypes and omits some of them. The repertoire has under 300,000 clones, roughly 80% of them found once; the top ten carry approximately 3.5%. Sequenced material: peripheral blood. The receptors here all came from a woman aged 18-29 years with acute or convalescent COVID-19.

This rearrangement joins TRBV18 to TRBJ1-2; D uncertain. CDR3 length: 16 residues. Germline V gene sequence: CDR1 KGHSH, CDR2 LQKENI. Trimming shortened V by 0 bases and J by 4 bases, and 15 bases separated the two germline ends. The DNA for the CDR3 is TGTGCCAGCTCACCACCGGTTCAACAGAAGCTCTATGGCTACACCTTC. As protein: CASSPPVQQKLYGYTF.

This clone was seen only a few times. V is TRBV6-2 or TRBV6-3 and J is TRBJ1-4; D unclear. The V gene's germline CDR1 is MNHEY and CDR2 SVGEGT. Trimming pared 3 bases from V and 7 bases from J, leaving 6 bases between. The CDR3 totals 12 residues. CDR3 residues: CASSYIGEKLFF. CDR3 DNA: TGTGCCAGCAGTTATATCGGTGAAAAACTGTTTTTT.

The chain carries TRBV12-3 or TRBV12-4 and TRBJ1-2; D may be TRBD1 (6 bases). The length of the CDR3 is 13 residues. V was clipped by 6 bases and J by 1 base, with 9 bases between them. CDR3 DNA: TGTGCCAGCAGCATACAGGGTAACTATGGCTACACCTTC. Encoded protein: CASSIQGNYGYTF.

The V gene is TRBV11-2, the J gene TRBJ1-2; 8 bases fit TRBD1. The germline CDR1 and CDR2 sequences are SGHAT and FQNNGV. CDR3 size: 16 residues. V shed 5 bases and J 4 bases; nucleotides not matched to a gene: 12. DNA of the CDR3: TGTGCCAGCAGCGCAAACCCCCGACAGGGGTCCTATGGCTACACCTTC. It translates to CASSANPRQGSYGYTF.

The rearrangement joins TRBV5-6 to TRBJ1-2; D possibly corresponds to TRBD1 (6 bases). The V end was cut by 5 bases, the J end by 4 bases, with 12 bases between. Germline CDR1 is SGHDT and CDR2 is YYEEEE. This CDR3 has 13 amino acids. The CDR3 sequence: CASSHRVPYGYTF. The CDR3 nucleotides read TGTGCCAGCAGTCACAGGGTTCCCTATGGCTACACCTTC.

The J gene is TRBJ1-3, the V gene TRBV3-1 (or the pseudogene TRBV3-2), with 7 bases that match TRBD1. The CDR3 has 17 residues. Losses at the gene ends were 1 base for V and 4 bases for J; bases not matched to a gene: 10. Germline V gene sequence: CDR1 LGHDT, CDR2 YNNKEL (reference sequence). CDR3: CASSQAADAGGGNTIYF. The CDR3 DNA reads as TGTGCCAGCAGCCAAGCGGCGGATGCAGGGGGAGGAAACACCATATATTTT.

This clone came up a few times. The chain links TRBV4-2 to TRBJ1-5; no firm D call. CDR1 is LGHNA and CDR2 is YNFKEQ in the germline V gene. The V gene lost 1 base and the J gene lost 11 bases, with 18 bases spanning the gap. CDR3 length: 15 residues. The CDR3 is CASSQGVGPTEAQHF. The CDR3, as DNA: TGTGCCAGCAGCCAAGGAGTTGGGCCAACAGAAGCCCAGCATTTT.

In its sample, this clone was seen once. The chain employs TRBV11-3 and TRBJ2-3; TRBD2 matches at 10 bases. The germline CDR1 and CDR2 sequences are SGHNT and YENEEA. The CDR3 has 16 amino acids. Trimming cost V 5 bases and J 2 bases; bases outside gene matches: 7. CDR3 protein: CASSAGLAVNTDTQYF. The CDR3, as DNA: TGTGCCAGCAGCGCCGGACTAGCGGTAAACACAGATACGCAGTATTTT.

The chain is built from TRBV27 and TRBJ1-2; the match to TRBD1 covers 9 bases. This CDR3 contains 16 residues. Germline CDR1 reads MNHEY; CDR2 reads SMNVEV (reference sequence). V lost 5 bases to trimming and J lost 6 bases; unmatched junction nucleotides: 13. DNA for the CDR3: TGTGCCAGCAGTGGCCGACAGGGGGGAATTAGGAATGGCTACACCTTC. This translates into CASSGRQGGIRNGYTF.

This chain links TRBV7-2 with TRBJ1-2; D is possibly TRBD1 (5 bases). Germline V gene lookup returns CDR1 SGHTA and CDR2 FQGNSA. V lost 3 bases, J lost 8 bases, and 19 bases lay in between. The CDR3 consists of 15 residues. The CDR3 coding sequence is TGTGCCAGCAGCTTTGGAGACAGAACTCGAGGCGGCTACACCTTC. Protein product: CASSFGDRTRGGYTF. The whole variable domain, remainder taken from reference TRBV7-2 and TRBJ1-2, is GAGVSQSPSNKVTEKGKDVELRCDPISGHTALYWYRQSLGQGLEFLIYFQGNSAPDKSGLPSDRFSAERTGGSVSTLTIQRTQQEDSAVYLCASSFGDRTRGGYTFGSGTRLTVV.

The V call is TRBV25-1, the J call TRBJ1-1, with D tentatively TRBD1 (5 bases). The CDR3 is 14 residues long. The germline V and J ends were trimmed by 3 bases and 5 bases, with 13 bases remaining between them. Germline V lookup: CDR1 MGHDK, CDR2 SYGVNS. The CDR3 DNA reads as TGTGCCAGCAGTGATTCAGGGTTGGGGACTGAAGCTTTCTTT. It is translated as CASSDSGLGTEAFF.

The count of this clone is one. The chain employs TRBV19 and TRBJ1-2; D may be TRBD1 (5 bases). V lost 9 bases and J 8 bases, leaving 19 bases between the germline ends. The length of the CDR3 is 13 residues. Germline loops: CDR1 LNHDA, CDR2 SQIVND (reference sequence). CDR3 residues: CASQRGGRKGYTF. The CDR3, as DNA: TGTGCCAGCCAACGGGGGGGTAGAAAGGGCTACACCTTC.

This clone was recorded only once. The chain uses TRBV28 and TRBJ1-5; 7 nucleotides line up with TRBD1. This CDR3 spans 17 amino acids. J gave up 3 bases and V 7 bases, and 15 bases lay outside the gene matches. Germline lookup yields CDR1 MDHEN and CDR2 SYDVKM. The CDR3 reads CASKTYPTGVVNQPQHF. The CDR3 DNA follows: TGTGCCAGCAAAACCTACCCAACAGGGGTAGTCAATCAGCCCCAGCATTTT.

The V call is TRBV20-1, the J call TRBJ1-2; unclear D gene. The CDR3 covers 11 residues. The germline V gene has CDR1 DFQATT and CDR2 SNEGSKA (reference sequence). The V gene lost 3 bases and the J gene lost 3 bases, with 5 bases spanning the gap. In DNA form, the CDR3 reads TGCAGTGCTAGCCGGGACTATGGCTACACCTTC. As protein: CSASRDYGYTF.

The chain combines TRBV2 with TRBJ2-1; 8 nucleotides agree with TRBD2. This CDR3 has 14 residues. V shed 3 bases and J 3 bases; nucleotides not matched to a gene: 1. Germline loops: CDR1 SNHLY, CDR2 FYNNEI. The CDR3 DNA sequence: TGTGCCAGCAGTGACCGGGGGGGCTACAATGAGCAGTTCTTC. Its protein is CASSDRGGYNEQFF.

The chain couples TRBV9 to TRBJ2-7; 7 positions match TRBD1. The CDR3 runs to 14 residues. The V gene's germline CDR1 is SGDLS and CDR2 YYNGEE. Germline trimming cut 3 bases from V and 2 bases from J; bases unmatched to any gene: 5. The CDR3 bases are TGTGCCAGCAGCGCCCGGGACAGAGCCTACGAGCAGTACTTC. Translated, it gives CASSARDRAYEQYF.

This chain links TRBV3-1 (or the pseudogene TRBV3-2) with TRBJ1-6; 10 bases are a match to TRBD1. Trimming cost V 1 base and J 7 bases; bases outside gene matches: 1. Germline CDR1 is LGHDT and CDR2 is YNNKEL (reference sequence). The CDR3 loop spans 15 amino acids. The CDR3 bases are TGTGCCAGCAGCCAAGGGGGACAGGGGAATTCACCCCTCCACTTT. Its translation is CASSQGGQGNSPLHF.

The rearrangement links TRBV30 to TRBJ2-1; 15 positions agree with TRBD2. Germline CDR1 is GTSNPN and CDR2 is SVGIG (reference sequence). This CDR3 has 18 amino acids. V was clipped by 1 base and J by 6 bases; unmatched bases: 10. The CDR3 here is CAWSAARTSGRVVNEQFF. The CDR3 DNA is TGTGCCTGGAGTGCTGCCCGGACTAGCGGGAGGGTGGTCAATGAGCAGTTCTTC.

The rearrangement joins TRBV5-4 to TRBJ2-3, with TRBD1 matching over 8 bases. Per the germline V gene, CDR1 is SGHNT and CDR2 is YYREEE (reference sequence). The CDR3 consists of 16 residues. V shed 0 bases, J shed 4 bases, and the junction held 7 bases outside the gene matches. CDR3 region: CASSLAQGAGSDTQYF. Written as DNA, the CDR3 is TGTGCCAGCAGCTTGGCTCAGGGGGCTGGCTCAGATACGCAGTATTTT.

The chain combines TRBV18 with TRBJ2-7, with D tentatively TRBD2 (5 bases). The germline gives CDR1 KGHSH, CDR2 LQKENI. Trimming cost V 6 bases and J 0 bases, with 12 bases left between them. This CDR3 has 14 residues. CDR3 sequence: CASSPRRRSYEQYF. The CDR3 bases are TGTGCCAGCTCGCCCCGGAGGCGCTCCTACGAGCAGTACTTC.

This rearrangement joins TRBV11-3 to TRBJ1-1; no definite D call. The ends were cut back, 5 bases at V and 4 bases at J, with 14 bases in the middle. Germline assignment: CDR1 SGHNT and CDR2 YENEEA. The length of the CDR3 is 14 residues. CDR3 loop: CASSPAGDVTEAFF. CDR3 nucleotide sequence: TGTGCCAGCAGCCCCGCCGGGGATGTCACTGAAGCTTTCTTT.

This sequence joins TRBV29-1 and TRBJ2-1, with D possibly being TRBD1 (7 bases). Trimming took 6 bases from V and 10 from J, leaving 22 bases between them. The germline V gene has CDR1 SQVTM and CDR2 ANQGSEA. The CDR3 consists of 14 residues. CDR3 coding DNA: TGCAGCGTCTTAGGGGCAGGGGGGTTGCAGGAGCAGTTCTTC. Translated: CSVLGAGGLQEQFF.

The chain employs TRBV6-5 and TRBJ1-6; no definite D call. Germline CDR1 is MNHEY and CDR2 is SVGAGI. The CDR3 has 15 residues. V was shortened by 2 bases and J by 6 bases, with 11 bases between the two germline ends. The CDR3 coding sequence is TGTGCCAGCAGTTACGGTGTCACGAGTAATTCACCCCTCCACTTT. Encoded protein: CASSYGVTSNSPLHF.

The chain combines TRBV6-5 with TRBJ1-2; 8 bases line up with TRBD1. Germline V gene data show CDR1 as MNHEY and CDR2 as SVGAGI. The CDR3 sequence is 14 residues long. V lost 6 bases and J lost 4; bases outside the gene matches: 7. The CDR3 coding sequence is TGTGCCAGCAGCGACGGACAGGGAATCTATGGCTACACCTTC. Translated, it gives CASSDGQGIYGYTF.